The entry below gives a single TCR beta chain sequence along with its context. What it binds is unknown. This record belongs to a study of blood T cells in healthy people across ages. Study overall: For every two T cells, template switching captured about one barcoded beta molecule. Regarding the study as a whole: Long-lived and aged donors differed, with more naive CD4+ cells and higher diversity in the long-lived. The study found TCR beta diversity correlated strongly with naive T cell percentage. Estimates of diversity drawn from one million T cells were considered underestimates.

Next came a second PCR, run for about 6 to 12 cycles, which used a sample-barcoded 5' primer along with a J-beta primer mix. TCRdb ran MiXCR on the 5' RACE reads and lists one entry per CDR3 protein. The data hold about 620,000 distinct CDR3 sequences, with roughly 21% observed a single time. This CDR3 has 13 amino acids. Trimming at V came to 2 bases and at J to 7 bases, leaving 5 bases not matched to a gene. Germline V gives CDR1 MNHEY, CDR2 SVGAGI. The rearrangement joins TRBV6-5 to TRBJ2-7; 7 bases match TRBD2. This clonotype was obtained from a man in his 70s in good health. Sequenced sample: blood. The CDR3 region has the DNA TGTGCCAGCAGTTACCGACTAGCCTGGGAGCAGTACTTC. Its protein product is CASSYRLAWEQYF.